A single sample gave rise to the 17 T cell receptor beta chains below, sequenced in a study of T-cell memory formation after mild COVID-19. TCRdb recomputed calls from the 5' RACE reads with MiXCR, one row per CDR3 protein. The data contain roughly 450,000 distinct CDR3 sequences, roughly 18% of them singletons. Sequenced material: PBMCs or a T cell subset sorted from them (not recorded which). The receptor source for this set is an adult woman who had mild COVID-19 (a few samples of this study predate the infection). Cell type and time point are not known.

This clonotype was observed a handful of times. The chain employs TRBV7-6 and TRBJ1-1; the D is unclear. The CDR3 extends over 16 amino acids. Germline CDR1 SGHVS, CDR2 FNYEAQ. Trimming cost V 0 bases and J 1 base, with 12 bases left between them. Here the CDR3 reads CASSLASPAANTEAFF. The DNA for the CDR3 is TGTGCCAGCAGCTTAGCATCGCCGGCCGCGAACACTGAAGCTTTCTTT.

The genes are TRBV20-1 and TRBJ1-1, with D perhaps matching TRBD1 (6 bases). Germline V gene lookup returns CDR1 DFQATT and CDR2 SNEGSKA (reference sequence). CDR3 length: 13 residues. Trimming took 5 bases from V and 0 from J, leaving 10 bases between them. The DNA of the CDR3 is TGCAGTGCTCTTGGGACAATGAACACTGAAGCTTTCTTT. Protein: CSALGTMNTEAFF.

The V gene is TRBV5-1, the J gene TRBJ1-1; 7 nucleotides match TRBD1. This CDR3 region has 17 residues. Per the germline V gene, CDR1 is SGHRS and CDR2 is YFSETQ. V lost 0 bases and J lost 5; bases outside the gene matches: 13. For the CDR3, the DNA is TGCGCCAGCAGCTTGGGGCCCCCGGGACAGAGGAGGACTGAAGCTTTCTTT. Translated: CASSLGPPGQRRTEAFF. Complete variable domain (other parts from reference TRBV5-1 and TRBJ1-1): KAGVTQTPRYLIKTRGQQVTLSCSPISGHRSVSWYQQTPGQGLQFLFEYFSETQRNKGNFPGRFSGRQFSNSRSEMNVSTLELGDSALYLCASSLGPPGQRRTEAFFGQGTRLTVV.

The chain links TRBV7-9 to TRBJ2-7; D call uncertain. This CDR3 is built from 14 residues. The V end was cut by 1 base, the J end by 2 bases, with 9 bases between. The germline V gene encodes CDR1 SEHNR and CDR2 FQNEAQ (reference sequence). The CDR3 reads CASSLVTLAYEQYF. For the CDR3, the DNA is TGTGCCAGCAGCTTAGTGACATTAGCCTACGAGCAGTACTTC. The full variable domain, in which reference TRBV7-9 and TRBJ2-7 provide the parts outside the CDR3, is DTGVSQNPRHKITKRGQNVTFRCDPISEHNRLYWYRQTLGQGPEFLTYFQNEAQLEKSRLLSDRFSAERPKGSFSTLEIQRTEQGDSAMYLCASSLVTLAYEQYFGPGTRLTVT.

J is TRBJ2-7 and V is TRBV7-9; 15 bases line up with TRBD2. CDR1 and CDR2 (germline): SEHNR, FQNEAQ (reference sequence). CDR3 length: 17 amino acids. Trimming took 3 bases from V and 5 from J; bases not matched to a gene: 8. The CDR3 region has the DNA TGTGCCAGCAGCTTTGGGTCCGGGACTAGCGGGAGGAACGAGCAGTACTTC. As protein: CASSFGSGTSGRNEQYF.

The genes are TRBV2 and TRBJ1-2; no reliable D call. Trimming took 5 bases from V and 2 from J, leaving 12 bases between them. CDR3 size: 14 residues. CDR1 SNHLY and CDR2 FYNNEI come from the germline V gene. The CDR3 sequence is CASSPRTVNYGYTF. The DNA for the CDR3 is TGTGCCAGCAGTCCCCGGACGGTAAACTATGGCTACACCTTC.

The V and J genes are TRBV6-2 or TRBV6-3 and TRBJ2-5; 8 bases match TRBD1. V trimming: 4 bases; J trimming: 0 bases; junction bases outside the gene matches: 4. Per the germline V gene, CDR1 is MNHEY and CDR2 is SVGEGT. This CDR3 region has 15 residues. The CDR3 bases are TGTGCCAGCAGTTGGGACAGGAGGAACCAAGAGACCCAGTACTTC. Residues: CASSWDRRNQETQYF.

CDR3 protein: CASAMGGTGVRETQYF. Written as DNA, the CDR3 is TGTGCCAGCGCTATGGGGGGGACAGGGGTACGTGAGACCCAGTACTTC. The chain is built from TRBV12-3 or TRBV12-4 and TRBJ2-5; 10 positions match TRBD1. The CDR3 has 16 amino acids. With 8 bases clipped from V and 5 bases from J, the junction kept 14 bases outside the gene matches.

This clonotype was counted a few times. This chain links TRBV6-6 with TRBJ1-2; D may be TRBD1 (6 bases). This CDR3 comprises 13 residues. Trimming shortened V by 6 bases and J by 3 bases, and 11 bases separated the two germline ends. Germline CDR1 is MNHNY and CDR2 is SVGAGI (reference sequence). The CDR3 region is CASRGGGYYGYTF. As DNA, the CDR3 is TGTGCCAGCAGAGGGGGTGGCTACTATGGCTACACCTTC.

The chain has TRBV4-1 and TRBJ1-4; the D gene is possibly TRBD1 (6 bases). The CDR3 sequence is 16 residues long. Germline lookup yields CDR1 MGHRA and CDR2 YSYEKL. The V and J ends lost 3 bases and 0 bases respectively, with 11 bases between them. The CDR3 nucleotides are TGCGCCAGCAGCCATAGGACAGCAACAACTAATGAAAAACTGTTTTTT. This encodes CASSHRTATTNEKLFF.

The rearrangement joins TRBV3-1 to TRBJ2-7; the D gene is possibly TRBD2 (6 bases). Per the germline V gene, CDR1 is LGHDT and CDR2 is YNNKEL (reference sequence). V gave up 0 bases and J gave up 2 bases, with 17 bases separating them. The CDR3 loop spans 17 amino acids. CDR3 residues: CASSQDLAAERTYEQYF. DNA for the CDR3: TGTGCCAGCAGCCAAGATTTAGCGGCAGAAAGAACCTACGAGCAGTACTTC.

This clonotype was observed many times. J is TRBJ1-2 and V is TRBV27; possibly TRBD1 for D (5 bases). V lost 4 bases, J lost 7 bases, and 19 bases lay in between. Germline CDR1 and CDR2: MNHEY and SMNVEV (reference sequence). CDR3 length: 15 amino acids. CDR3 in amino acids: CASSSTTAPTRGYTF. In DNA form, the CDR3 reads TGTGCCAGCAGTTCCACGACAGCTCCGACTCGTGGCTACACCTTC.

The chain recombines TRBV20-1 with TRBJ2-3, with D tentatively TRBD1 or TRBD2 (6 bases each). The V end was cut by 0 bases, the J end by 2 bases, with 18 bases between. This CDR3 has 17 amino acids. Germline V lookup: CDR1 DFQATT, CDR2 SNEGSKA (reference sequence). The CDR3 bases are TGCAGTGCTAGAGATATCCGGGGGCCGCGCGCCACAGATACGCAGTATTTT. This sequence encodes CSARDIRGPRATDTQYF.

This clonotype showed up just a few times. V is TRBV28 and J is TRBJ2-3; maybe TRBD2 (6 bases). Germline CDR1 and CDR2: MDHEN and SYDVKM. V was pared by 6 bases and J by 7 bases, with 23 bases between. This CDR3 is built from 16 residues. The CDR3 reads CASRSPDYRGAYTQYF. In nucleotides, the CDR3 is TGTGCCAGCAGGAGCCCGGACTACCGAGGGGCGTATACGCAGTATTTT.

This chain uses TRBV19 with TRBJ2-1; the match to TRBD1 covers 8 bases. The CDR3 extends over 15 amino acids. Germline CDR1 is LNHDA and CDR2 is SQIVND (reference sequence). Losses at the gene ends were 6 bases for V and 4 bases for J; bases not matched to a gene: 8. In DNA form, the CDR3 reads TGTGCCAGTAGCCCCTCGGGGACAGGTTACAATGAGCAGTTCTTC. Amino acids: CASSPSGTGYNEQFF.

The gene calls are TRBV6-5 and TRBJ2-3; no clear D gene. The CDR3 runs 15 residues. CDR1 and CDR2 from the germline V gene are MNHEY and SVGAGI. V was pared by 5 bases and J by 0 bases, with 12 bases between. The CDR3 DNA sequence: TGTGCCAGCAGTCGGGCCGCCTCAAGCACAGATACGCAGTATTTT. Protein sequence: CASSRAASSTDTQYF.

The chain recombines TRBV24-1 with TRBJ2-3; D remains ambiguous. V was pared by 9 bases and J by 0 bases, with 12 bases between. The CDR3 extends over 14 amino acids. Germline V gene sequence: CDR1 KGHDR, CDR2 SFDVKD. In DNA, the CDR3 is TGTGCCACCGGGCAGGACGCCAGCACAGATACGCAGTATTTT. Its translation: CATGQDASTDTQYF.